The sequence of this TCR beta chain was determined in a study of blood T cells in healthy people across ages. A second PCR, run for roughly 7 to 11 cycles, used a sample-barcoded 5' primer plus a J-beta primer mix. Each cDNA molecule, via a template-switch adaptor with 12 random nucleotides, was tagged. A single record per CDR3 protein comes from TCRdb applying MiXCR to the 5' RACE reads. The sample records roughly 1,800,000 distinct CDR3 sequences, 49% being singletons. The CDR3 loop spans 14 amino acids. Trimming removed 5 bases from V and 6 bases from J, with 15 bases in between. Germline lookup yields CDR1 MNHEY and CDR2 SMNVEV (reference sequence).

The chain links TRBV27 to TRBJ2-3; D is perhaps TRBD1 (6 bases). This TCR derives from a middle-aged woman in good health. Material for sequencing was blood. CDR3 sequence (DNA): TGTGCCAGCAGTCCCAACCCGCAGGGGGATACGCAGTATTTT. Translating it yields CASSPNPQGDTQYF.